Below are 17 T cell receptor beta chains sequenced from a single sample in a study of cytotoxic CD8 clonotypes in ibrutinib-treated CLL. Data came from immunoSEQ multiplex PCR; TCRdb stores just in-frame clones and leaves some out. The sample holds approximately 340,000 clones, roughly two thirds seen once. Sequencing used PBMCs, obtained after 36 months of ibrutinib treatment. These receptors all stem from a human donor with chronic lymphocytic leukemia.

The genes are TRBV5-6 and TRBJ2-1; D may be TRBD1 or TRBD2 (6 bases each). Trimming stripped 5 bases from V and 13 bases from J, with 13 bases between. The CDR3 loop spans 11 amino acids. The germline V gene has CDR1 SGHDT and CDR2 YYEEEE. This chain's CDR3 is CASSLGGHQFF. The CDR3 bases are TGTGCCAGCAGTCTCGGGGGACATCAGTTCTTC.

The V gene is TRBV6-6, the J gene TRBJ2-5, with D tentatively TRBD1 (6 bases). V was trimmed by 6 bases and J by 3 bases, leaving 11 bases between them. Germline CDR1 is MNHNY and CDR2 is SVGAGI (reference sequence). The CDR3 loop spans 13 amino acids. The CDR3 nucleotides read TGTGCCAGCAGCCCAGGGGTAAAAGAGACCCAGTACTTC. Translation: CASSPGVKETQYF.

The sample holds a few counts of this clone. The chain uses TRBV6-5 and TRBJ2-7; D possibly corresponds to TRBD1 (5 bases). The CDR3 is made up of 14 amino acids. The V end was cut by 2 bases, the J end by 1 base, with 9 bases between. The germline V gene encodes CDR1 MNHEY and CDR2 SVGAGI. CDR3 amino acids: CASSYGADSYEQYF. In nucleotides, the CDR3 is TGTGCCAGCAGTTACGGGGCGGATTCCTACGAGCAGTACTTC.

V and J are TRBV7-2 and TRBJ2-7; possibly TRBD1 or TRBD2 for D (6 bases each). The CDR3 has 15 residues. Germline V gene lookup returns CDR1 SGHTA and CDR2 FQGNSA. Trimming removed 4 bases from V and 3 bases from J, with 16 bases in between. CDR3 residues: CASSSEGGIYYEQYF. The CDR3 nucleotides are TGTGCCAGCAGCTCAGAGGGGGGAATCTACTACGAGCAGTACTTC.

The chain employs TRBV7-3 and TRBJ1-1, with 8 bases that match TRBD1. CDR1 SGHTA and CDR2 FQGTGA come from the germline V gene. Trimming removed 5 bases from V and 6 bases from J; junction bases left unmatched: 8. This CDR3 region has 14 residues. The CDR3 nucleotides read TGTGCCAGCAGCCCGGGCCAGACAGGGGCTGAAGCTTTCTTT. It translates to CASSPGQTGAEAFF.

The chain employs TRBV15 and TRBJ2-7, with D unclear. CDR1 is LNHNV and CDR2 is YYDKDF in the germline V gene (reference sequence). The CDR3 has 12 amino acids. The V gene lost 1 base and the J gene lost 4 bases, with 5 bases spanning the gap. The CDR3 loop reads CATSRGVYEQYF. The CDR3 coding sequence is TGTGCCACCAGCAGAGGCGTATACGAGCAGTACTTC.

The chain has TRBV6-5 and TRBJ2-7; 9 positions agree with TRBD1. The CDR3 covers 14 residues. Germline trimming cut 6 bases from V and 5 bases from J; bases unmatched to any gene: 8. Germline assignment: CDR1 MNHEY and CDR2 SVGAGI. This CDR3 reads CASRLQGAVDEQYF. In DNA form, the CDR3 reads TGTGCCAGCAGACTACAGGGGGCAGTTGACGAGCAGTACTTC.

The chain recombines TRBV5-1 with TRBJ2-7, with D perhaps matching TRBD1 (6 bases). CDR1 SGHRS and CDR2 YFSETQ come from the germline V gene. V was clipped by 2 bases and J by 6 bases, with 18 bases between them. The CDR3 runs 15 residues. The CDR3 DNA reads TGCGCCAGCAGCTTAAGTACAGGGACCCCCCTCGAGCAGTACTTC. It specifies CASSLSTGTPLEQYF.

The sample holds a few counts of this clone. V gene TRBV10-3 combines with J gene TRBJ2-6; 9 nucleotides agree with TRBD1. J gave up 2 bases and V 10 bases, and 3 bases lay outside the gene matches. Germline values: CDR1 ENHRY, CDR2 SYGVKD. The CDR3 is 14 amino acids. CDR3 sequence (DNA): TGTGCCACACAGGGGGCGGCTGGGGCCAACGTCCTGACTTTC. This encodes CATQGAAGANVLTF.

The CDR3 nucleotides read TGTGCCAGCAGCGTAGACAGTTCCCGTGCAGAGACCCAGTACTTC. Translating it yields CASSVDSSRAETQYF. This chain uses TRBV9 with TRBJ2-5; D remains unclear. CDR3 length equals 15 residues. With 0 bases removed from V and 4 bases from J, the gap between germline ends came to 13 bases. Germline values: CDR1 SGDLS, CDR2 YYNGEE.

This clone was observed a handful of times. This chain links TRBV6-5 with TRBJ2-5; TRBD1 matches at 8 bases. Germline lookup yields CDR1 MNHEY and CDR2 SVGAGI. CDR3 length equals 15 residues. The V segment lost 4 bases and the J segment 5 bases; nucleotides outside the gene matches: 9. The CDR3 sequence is CASSSGQDPSETQYF. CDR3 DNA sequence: TGTGCCAGCAGTTCGGGACAGGACCCTTCGGAGACCCAGTACTTC.

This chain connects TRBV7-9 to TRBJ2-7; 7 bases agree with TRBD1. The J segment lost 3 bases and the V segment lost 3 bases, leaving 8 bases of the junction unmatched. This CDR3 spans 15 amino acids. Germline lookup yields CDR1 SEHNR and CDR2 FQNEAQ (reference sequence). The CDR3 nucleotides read TGTGCCAGCAGCTTCCTGCCAGGGGGTAACTACGAGCAGTACTTC. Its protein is CASSFLPGGNYEQYF.

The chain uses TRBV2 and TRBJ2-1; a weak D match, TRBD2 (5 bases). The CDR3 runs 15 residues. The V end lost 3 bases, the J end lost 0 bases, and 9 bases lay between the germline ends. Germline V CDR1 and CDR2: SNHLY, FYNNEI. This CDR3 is CASSEERISYNEQFF. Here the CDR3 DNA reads TGTGCCAGCAGTGAGGAGCGGATCTCCTACAATGAGCAGTTCTTC.

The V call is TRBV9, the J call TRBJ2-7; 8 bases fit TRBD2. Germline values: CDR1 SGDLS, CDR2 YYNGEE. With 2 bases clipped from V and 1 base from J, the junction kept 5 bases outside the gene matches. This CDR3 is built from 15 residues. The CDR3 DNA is TGTGCCAGCAGCGTCCGTAGCGGGACATCCTACGAGCAGTACTTC. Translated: CASSVRSGTSYEQYF.

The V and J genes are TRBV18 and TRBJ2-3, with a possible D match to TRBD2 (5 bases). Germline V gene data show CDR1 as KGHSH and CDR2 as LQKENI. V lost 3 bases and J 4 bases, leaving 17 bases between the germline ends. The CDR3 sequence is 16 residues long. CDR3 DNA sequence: TGTGCCAGCTCACCCCTGGAGGCGCCGGCGGCAGATACGCAGTATTTT. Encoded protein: CASSPLEAPAADTQYF.

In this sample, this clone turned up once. For the CDR3, the DNA is TGTGCCAGCAGCTTAAAACAGGGAGGCACTGAAGCTTTCTTT. Amino acid sequence: CASSLKQGGTEAFF. The chain carries TRBV11-2 and TRBJ1-1, with D perhaps matching TRBD1 (6 bases). V lost 2 bases, J lost 4 bases, and 11 bases lay in between. Germline V gene sequence: CDR1 SGHAT, CDR2 FQNNGV. The CDR3 contains 14 residues.

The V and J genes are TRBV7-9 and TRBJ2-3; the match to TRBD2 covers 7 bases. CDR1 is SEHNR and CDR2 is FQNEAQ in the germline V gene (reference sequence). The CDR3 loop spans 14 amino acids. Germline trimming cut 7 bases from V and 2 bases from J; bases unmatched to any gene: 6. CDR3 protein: CASIAGRTTDTQYF. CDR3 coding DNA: TGTGCCAGCATCGCCGGGAGGACCACAGATACGCAGTATTTT.